This is a list of T cell receptor beta chains from one sample in a study of molecular identifiers for immune sequencing clone quantification. A single record per CDR3 protein comes from TCRdb applying MiXCR to the PCR reads. The sample has more than 450,000 distinct CDR3 sequences, roughly 23% seen once; the top ten hold about 0.78%. The source material was naive CD8+ T cells from blood, with Jurkat cell RNA spiked in. The receptors shown here come from a human donor in good health. Some libraries in this study had Jurkat cell RNA spiked in. Both conserved end residues are part of each CDR3. D genes are given only for firm matches. The size of a clone is reported for some rows only, either as once, few or many, or as a class for expanded clones.

j_call v_call clone_size d_call cdr3_nt cdr3_aa
TRBJ1-2 TRBV7-9 many TRBD1 TGTGCCAGCAGCTCGTTGGGACAGCCCAACTATGGCTACACCTTC CASSSLGQPNYGYTF
TRBJ1-1 TRBV6-5 few NA TGTGCCACCAACCGAGGGACTGAAGCTTTCTTT CATNRGTEAFF
TRBJ2-3 TRBV30 few NA TGTGCCTGGAATAGGGAAACAGATACGCAGTATTTT CAWNRETDTQYF
TRBJ2-7 TRBV5-8 NA NA TGTGCCAGCAGCACCGAGGGGATAACCTACGAGCAGTACTTC CASSTEGITYEQYF
TRBJ1-5 TRBV12-3/TRBV12-4 many NA TGTGCCAGCAGTCCACCCTCACTGGGCGGTCAGCCCCAGCATTTT CASSPPSLGGQPQHF
TRBJ2-1 TRBV14 few NA TGTGCCAGCAGCCAAGGCTCAGGGGTTTCCTACAATGAGCAGTTCTTC CASSQGSGVSYNEQFF
TRBJ2-5 TRBV4-3 many TRBD2 TGCGCCAGCAGCCAAGACAGGACTAGTCGAGAGACCCAGTACTTC CASSQDRTSRETQYF
TRBJ2-5 TRBV4-3 many NA TGCGCCAGCAGCCAAGATGGTCCTCCGCCCCAGTACTTC CASSQDGPPPQYF
TRBJ1-6 TRBV27 NA NA TGTGCCAGCAGTACCCGCGGGATTAATTCACCCCTCCACTTT CASSTRGINSPLHF
TRBJ2-3 TRBV7-9 many NA TGTGCCAGCAGATTGTACACAGATACGCAGTATTTT CASRLYTDTQYF
TRBJ2-7 TRBV10-1 NA TRBD1 TGCGCCAGCAGTGAAACAGGGGTCTACGAGCAGTACTTC CASSETGVYEQYF
TRBJ2-2 TRBV20-1 NA NA TGCAGTGCTAAAAGAAGGACCGGTCGGACCGGGGAGCTGTTTTTT CSAKRRTGRTGELFF
TRBJ2-3 TRBV27 NA NA TGTGCCAGCAGTGTGGGTGGACTTCTTAAGGGATATACGCAGTATTTT CASSVGGLLKGYTQYF